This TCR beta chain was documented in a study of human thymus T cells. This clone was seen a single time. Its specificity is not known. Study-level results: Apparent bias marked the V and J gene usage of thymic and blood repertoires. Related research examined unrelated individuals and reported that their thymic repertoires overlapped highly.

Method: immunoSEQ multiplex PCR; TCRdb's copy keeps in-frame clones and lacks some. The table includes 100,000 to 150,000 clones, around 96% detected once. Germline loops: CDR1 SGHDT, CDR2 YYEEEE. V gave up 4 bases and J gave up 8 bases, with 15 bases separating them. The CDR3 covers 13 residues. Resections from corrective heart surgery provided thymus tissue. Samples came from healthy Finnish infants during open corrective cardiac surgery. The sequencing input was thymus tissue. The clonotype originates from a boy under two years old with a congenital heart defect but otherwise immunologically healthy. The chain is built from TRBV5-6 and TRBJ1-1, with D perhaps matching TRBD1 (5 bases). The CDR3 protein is CASSRIGDVEAFF. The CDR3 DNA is TGTGCCAGCAGCCGCATAGGGGACGTAGAAGCTTTCTTT.